The 31 T cell receptor beta chains below come from one sample, sequenced in a study of blood T cells in healthy people across ages (dated by TCRdb to the mid-2010s). Library construction relied on 5' RACE. Sequenced on an Illumina HiSeq 2500. A second PCR of roughly 6 to 11 cycles was run with a J-beta primer mix and a sample-barcoded 5' primer. TCRdb redid the processing of the public reads, applying fastp at Q25 and MiXCR, and retained in-frame beta chains. Entries that share a CDR3 protein sequence are merged under the most common genes and DNA. This sample lists around 800,000 distinct CDR3 sequences; 25% to 30% were detected once. Less than 3.5% of the sample lies in the top ten. In addition, the sample was reused for a study of T cells of mothers and their children.

Sequenced: blood. The receptors shown here come from a boy aged 10-17 years in good health.

This clonotype has only a few counts. The V call is TRBV11-2, the J call TRBJ2-5, with TRBD2 identical over 7 bases. The J call is uncertain, as TRBJ2-1 better fits the DNA end. CDR1 and CDR2 from the germline V gene are SGHAT and FQNNGV. The CDR3 consists of 12 residues. The CDR3 loop is CASSRSTSEQFF. In nucleotides, the CDR3 is TGTGCCAGCAGCCGTTCGACTAGCGAGCAGTTCTTC.

The chain carries TRBV9 and TRBJ2-7; 9 nucleotides match TRBD2. Trimming at V came to 4 bases and at J to 2 bases, leaving 7 bases not matched to a gene. The germline CDR1 and CDR2 sequences are SGDLS and YYNGEE. The CDR3 has 15 residues. The CDR3 sequence is CASSSRGTSTYEQYF. The CDR3 DNA is TGTGCCAGCAGCTCAAGGGGGACTAGCACCTACGAGCAGTACTTC.

The V gene is TRBV5-1, the J gene TRBJ2-5; 9 nucleotides agree with TRBD2. Trimming took 2 bases from V and 2 from J; bases not matched to a gene: 7. CDR1 SGHRS and CDR2 YFSETQ come from the germline V gene. The CDR3 extends over 16 amino acids. CDR3 sequence: CASSFYGLARQETQYF. CDR3 bases: TGCGCCAGCAGCTTCTATGGACTAGCGAGGCAAGAGACCCAGTACTTC.

This clonotype was found a few times. The chain carries TRBV19 and TRBJ1-2; TRBD1 agrees at 7 bases. The CDR3 contains 14 residues. In germline, CDR1 is LNHDA, CDR2 SQIVND (reference sequence). The junction had 11 bases not matched to a gene; V was cut back by 8 bases and J by 5 bases. The chain's CDR3 is CASLADRDNYGYTF. CDR3 DNA: TGTGCCAGTCTTGCCGACAGGGACAATTATGGCTACACCTTC.

This chain links TRBV19 with TRBJ1-5; D may be TRBD1 (6 bases). The CDR3 consists of 14 residues. Germline values: CDR1 LNHDA, CDR2 SQIVND (reference sequence). Trimming stripped 6 bases from V and 2 bases from J, with 11 bases between. The CDR3 DNA sequence: TGTGCCAGTAGCCGGGGGGCGCGCAATCAGCCCCAGCATTTT. It codes for CASSRGARNQPQHF.

The chain is built from TRBV20-1 and TRBJ2-7; TRBD2 matches at 10 bases. Germline loops: CDR1 DFQATT, CDR2 SNEGSKA (reference sequence). CDR3 length equals 14 residues. Trimming cost V 6 bases and J 5 bases; bases outside gene matches: 10. CDR3 sequence reads: CSATPGTSVNEQYF. CDR3 nucleotides: TGCAGTGCGACCCCCGGGACTAGCGTCAACGAGCAGTACTTC.

This sequence joins TRBV4-1 and TRBJ2-4; TRBD1 might be the D (6 bases). Looked up from germline, CDR1 is MGHRA and CDR2 is YSYEKL. The CDR3 length is 18 residues. Between the trimmed V and J ends, which lost 0 bases and 2 bases, there was a span of 17 bases. CDR3 in amino acids: CASSQDRARGLSKNIQYF. The CDR3 DNA is TGCGCCAGCAGCCAAGATCGTGCCAGGGGATTATCCAAAAACATTCAGTACTTC.

This clonotype was counted once. This sequence joins TRBV2 and TRBJ2-5, with 9 bases fitting TRBD2. Germline V gives CDR1 SNHLY, CDR2 FYNNEI. J was trimmed by 0 bases and V by 0 bases; bases with no gene match: 5. CDR3 size: 17 residues. The CDR3 protein is CASSEARGGANQETQYF. The DNA for the CDR3 is TGTGCCAGCAGTGAAGCGCGGGGGGGGGCTAACCAAGAGACCCAGTACTTC.

A word on this clonotype: One end of the junction does not line up with germline, which may come from a read error. V and J are TRBV4-2 and TRBJ1-4, with a weak D call TRBD1 (6 bases). From germline, CDR1 is LGHNA and CDR2 YNFKEQ. CDR3 length: 14 residues. In DNA form, the CDR3 reads TGTGTCAGCAGCCAAGATTGGGGGGCTGAAAAACTGTTTTTT. Its protein product is CVSSQDWGAEKLFF.

Turning to this clonotype: This CDR3 fails to terminate in the conserved phenylalanine or tryptophan, so it likely reflects a read error. V gene TRBV28 combines with J gene TRBJ2-5; D is perhaps TRBD1 (6 bases). Looked up from germline, CDR1 is MDHEN and CDR2 is SYDVKM. This CDR3 has 14 residues. Trimming shortened V by 4 bases and J by 1 base, and 10 bases separated the two germline ends. For the CDR3, the DNA is TGTGCCAGCAGTTCCGGACAGTCCCAAGAGACCCAGTACTTA. It yields the protein CASSSGQSQETQYL.

This clonotype was picked up a small number of times. V gene TRBV6-2 or TRBV6-3 combines with J gene TRBJ2-5; D possibly matches TRBD1 or TRBD2 (5 bases each). The end of the DNA aligns better with TRBJ2-7, so the J call may be wrong. The CDR3 runs to 15 residues. Germline V gives CDR1 MNHEY, CDR2 SVGEGT. The CDR3 DNA reads TGTGCCAGCAGTGCGCTCCTCGGGACGGCCTACGAGCAGTACTTC. It translates to CASSALLGTAYEQYF.

This clonotype was counted between two and nine times. J is TRBJ2-7 and V is TRBV7-6; D unclear. Trimming took 5 bases from V and 0 from J, leaving 14 bases between them. The CDR3 extends over 15 amino acids. Germline-derived CDR1 and CDR2 are SGHVS and FNYEAQ. CDR3 nucleotide sequence: TGTGCCAGCAGCCGCACCGCCCTAAACTCCTACGAGCAGTACTTC. Its translation: CASSRTALNSYEQYF. The full variable domain, its missing parts supplied by reference TRBV7-6 and TRBJ2-7, is GAGVSQSPRYKVTKRGQDVALRCDPISGHVSLYWYRQALGQGPEFLTYFNYEAQQDKSGLPNDRFSAERPEGSISTLTIQRTEQRDSAMYRCASSRTALNSYEQYFGPGTRLTVT.

The chain has TRBV19 and TRBJ2-7; TRBD2 matches at 8 bases. The J call may be wrong; the DNA end is better matched by TRBJ2-1. The CDR3 covers 13 residues. The germline V gene has CDR1 LNHDA and CDR2 SQIVND (reference sequence). The CDR3 region has the DNA TGTGCCAGTAGTGGTGCGGGGGGCGAGGAGCAGTTCTTC. This gives the protein CASSGAGGEEQFF.

This rearrangement joins TRBV15 to TRBJ2-5; D is perhaps TRBD2 (6 bases). The J call may be wrong; the DNA end is better matched by TRBJ2-7. Germline CDR1 is LNHNV and CDR2 is YYDKDF (reference sequence). The CDR3 is 14 amino acids. The CDR3 nucleotides are TGTGCCACCAGCACTGGGGGACTTCCCTACGAGCAGTACTTC. Its protein product is CATSTGGLPYEQYF.

The chain carries TRBV3-1 and TRBJ2-5; weak D call: TRBD2 (6 bases). TRBJ2-7 matches the DNA end more closely, so the J call is doubtful. CDR3 length equals 14 residues. CDR1 LGHDT and CDR2 YNNKEL come from the germline V gene (reference sequence). DNA for the CDR3: TGTGCCAGCAGCCAATATACGGGGGCCTACGAGCAGTACTTC. Protein product: CASSQYTGAYEQYF.

This clonotype has only a few counts. This chain joins TRBV12-3 or TRBV12-4 and TRBJ1-4, with a weak D call TRBD1 (5 bases). V was trimmed by 6 bases and J by 5 bases, leaving 13 bases between them. CDR3 length equals 14 residues. CDR3 sequence reads: CASRGGVSNEKLFF. The CDR3 nucleotides are TGTGCCAGCAGGGGAGGGGTCTCAAATGAAAAACTGTTTTTT.

In its sample, this clonotype was seen a few times. The chain combines TRBV30 with TRBJ1-4; D ambiguous. Per the germline V gene, CDR1 is GTSNPN and CDR2 is SVGIG (reference sequence). Trimming removed 2 bases at V and 8 bases at J, with 12 bases between. The CDR3 is made up of 13 amino acids. The CDR3 loop is CAWSPMLTEKLFF. In DNA form, the CDR3 reads TGTGCCTGGAGTCCTATGCTGACGGAAAAACTGTTTTTT.

In the case of this clonotype: One end of the junction varies from germline; a read error may be responsible. V and J are TRBV7-7 and TRBJ2-1, with no clear D. CDR1 and CDR2 (germline): SSHAT, FNYEAQ (reference sequence). The CDR3 runs to 13 residues. This CDR3 is CASSLGRDAEQFF. CDR3 nucleotide sequence: TGTGCTAGCAGCTTAGGTCGAGACGCTGAGCAGTTCTTC.

In DNA form, the CDR3 reads TGTGCCAGCAGTTTATCGGCGGGGAGCACAGATACGCAGTATTTT. Translating gives CASSLSAGSTDTQYF. The chain links TRBV27 to TRBJ2-3; tentative D call: TRBD2 (6 bases). Per germline, CDR1 MNHEY and CDR2 SMNVEV (reference sequence). The CDR3 is 15 amino acids. V lost 0 bases and J 0 bases, leaving 7 bases between the germline ends.

This chain links TRBV29-1 with TRBJ2-2; D call uncertain. V dropped 7 bases and J dropped 3 bases, with 15 bases sitting between them. The germline V gene has CDR1 SQVTM and CDR2 ANQGSEA. The CDR3 contains 14 residues. DNA for the CDR3: TGCAGCGCCGAATCCGGTTACGACACCGGGGAGCTGTTTTTT. Translated, it gives CSAESGYDTGELFF.

This clonotype was detected only once. The chain combines TRBV7-6 with TRBJ1-2; possible D gene TRBD1, 5 bases. The CDR3 consists of 15 residues. Germline values: CDR1 SGHVS, CDR2 FNYEAQ. V was pared by 5 bases and J by 6 bases, with 19 bases between. The CDR3, as DNA: TGTGCCAGCAGCCAAGCCGTCCGGGGGACCCATGGCTACACCTTC. This gives the protein CASSQAVRGTHGYTF.

This clonotype was found a few times. This sequence joins TRBV11-2 and TRBJ2-2; no reliable D call. The CDR3 has 13 residues. Germline-derived CDR1 and CDR2 are SGHAT and FQNNGV. Trimming took 4 bases from V and 6 from J, leaving 9 bases between them. This chain's CDR3 is CASSSVFPGELFF. CDR3 nucleotides: TGTGCCAGCAGCTCAGTTTTCCCCGGGGAGCTGTTTTTT.

This clonotype was seen a handful of times. This chain connects TRBV5-1 to TRBJ1-1; D might be TRBD1 (6 bases). This CDR3 is built from 13 residues. V was pared by 4 bases and J by 6 bases, with 13 bases between. CDR1 and CDR2 (germline): SGHRS, YFSETQ. CDR3 sequence (DNA): TGCGCCAGCAGCGTACAGGGAGGTCCTGAAGCTTTCTTT. Residues: CASSVQGGPEAFF.

The chain combines TRBV20-1 with TRBJ2-5; the D is unclear. The J call is doubtful: the DNA matches TRBJ2-7 better. In germline, CDR1 is DFQATT, CDR2 SNEGSKA (reference sequence). CDR3 length: 12 amino acids. CDR3 coding DNA: TGCAGTGCTAGCAAACAGCCCTACGAGCAGTACTTC. The encoded protein is CSASKQPYEQYF.

This clonotype was picked up a small number of times. The chain has TRBV7-6 and TRBJ2-7; maybe TRBD1 (5 bases). Per germline, CDR1 SGHVS and CDR2 FNYEAQ. The V end lost 7 bases, the J end lost 6 bases, and 19 bases lay between the germline ends. The CDR3 is 14 amino acids. CDR3: CASTSNPRVSEQYF. In DNA form, the CDR3 reads TGTGCCAGCACCTCGAACCCCAGGGTCTCCGAGCAGTACTTC. Using reference TRBV7-6 and TRBJ2-7 for the parts outside the CDR3, the full variable domain is GAGVSQSPRYKVTKRGQDVALRCDPISGHVSLYWYRQALGQGPEFLTYFNYEAQQDKSGLPNDRFSAERPEGSISTLTIQRTEQRDSAMYRCASTSNPRVSEQYFGPGTRLTVT.

This clonotype was observed a few times. The chain links TRBV6-2 or TRBV6-3 to TRBJ2-1; D is possibly TRBD2 (7 bases). The CDR3 has 15 residues. The V gene lost 7 bases and the J gene lost 2 bases, with 15 bases spanning the gap. Germline assignment: CDR1 MNHEY and CDR2 SVGEGT. In nucleotides, the CDR3 is TGTGCCAGCACTAAGGGGGGGCCCACCTACAATGAGCAGTTCTTC. The encoded protein is CASTKGGPTYNEQFF.

This chain links TRBV7-6 with TRBJ2-1, with D hard to call. With 0 bases removed from V and 6 bases from J, the gap between germline ends came to 15 bases. The CDR3 has 16 amino acids. Looked up from germline, CDR1 is SGHVS and CDR2 is FNYEAQ. CDR3 DNA: TGTGCCAGCAGCTTAGCAGGCAGGTCCTCGAGCAATGAGCAGTTCTTC. It specifies CASSLAGRSSSNEQFF. The full variable domain, its missing parts supplied by reference TRBV7-6 and TRBJ2-1, is GAGVSQSPRYKVTKRGQDVALRCDPISGHVSLYWYRQALGQGPEFLTYFNYEAQQDKSGLPNDRFSAERPEGSISTLTIQRTEQRDSAMYRCASSLAGRSSSNEQFFGPGTRLTVL.

The chain combines TRBV6-5 with TRBJ1-4; D might be TRBD1 (5 bases). V lost 2 bases and J 10 bases, leaving 17 bases between the germline ends. Looked up from germline, CDR1 is MNHEY and CDR2 is SVGAGI. This CDR3 is 15 amino acids long. The CDR3 sequence: CASSYGGGGGGKLFF. In DNA form, the CDR3 reads TGTGCCAGCAGTTACGGGGGAGGCGGGGGTGGAAAACTGTTTTTT.

This clonotype was counted ten times or more. This chain links TRBV20-1 with TRBJ2-5, with 9 positions matching TRBD1. The better agreement between TRBJ2-7 and the DNA end casts doubt on the J call. Germline V lookup: CDR1 DFQATT, CDR2 SNEGSKA (reference sequence). CDR3 size: 16 residues. The CDR3: CSARDNTGQGRYEQYF. The CDR3 DNA reads as TGCAGTGCTAGGGATAACACCGGACAGGGGAGGTACGAGCAGTACTTC.

This clonotype has just a few counts. The rearrangement joins TRBV11-2 to TRBJ2-7; D may be TRBD2 (7 bases). The CDR3 loop spans 15 amino acids. Germline CDR1 SGHAT, CDR2 FQNNGV. Trimming left V 5 bases short and J 1 base short, with 15 bases between. The CDR3 bases are TGTGCCAGCAGCCCAATAGGGGGGGCTTCCTACGAGCAGTACTTC. This encodes CASSPIGGASYEQYF.

In this sample, this clonotype turned up a few times. The rearrangement uses TRBV6-5 and TRBJ2-4; 14 bases match TRBD2. Germline V lookup: CDR1 MNHEY, CDR2 SVGAGI. The V gene end was trimmed by 4 bases and the J gene end by 6 bases; junction bases not matched to a gene: 8. CDR3 size: 17 residues. This chain's CDR3 is CASSSRTSGGSVNIQYF. CDR3 bases: TGTGCCAGCAGTTCCAGGACTAGCGGGGGGTCTGTAAACATTCAGTACTTC.